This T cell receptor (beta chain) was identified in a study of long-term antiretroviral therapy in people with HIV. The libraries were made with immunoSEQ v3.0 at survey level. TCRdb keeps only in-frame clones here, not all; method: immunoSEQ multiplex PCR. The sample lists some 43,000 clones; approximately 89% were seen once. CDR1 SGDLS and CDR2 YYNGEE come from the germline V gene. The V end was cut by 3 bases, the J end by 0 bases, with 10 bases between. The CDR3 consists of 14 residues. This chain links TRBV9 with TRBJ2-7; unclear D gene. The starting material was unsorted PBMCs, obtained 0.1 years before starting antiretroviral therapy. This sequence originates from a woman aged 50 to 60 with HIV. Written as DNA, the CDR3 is TGTGCCAGCAGCGGCCCATTAAACTCCTACGAGCAGTACTTC. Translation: CASSGPLNSYEQYF.